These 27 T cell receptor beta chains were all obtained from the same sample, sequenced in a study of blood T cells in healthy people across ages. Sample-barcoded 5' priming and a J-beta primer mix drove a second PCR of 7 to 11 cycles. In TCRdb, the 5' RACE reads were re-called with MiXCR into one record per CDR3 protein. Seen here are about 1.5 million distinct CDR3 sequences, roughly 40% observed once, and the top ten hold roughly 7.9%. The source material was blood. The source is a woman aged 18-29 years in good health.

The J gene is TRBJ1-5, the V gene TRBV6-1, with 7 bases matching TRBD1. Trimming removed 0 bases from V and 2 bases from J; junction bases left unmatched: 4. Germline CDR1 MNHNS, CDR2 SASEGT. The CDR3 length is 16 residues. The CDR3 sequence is CASSEARQGGNQPQHF. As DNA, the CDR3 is TGTGCCAGCAGTGAAGCGAGGCAGGGGGGCAATCAGCCCCAGCATTTT.

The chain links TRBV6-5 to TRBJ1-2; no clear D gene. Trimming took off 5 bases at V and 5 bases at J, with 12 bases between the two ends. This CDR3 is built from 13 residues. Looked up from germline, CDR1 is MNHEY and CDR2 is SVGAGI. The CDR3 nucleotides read TGTGCCAGCAGTCCCAGAGTGTGGTATGGCTACACCTTC. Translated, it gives CASSPRVWYGYTF.

The CDR3 spells CASSLGRLNQPQHF. The CDR3 DNA follows: TGTGCCAGCAGTTTAGGCCGGCTCAATCAGCCCCAGCATTTT. The chain links TRBV12-3 or TRBV12-4 to TRBJ1-5; D remains ambiguous. The CDR3 has 14 amino acids. The V and J ends lost 1 base and 3 bases respectively, with 7 bases between them.

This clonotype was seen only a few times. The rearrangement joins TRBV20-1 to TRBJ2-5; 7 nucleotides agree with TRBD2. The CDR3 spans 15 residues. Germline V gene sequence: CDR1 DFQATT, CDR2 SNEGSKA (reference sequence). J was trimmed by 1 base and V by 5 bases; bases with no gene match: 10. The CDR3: CSASPYSGPQETQYF. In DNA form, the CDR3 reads TGCAGTGCTTCCCCCTATAGCGGGCCCCAAGAGACCCAGTACTTC.

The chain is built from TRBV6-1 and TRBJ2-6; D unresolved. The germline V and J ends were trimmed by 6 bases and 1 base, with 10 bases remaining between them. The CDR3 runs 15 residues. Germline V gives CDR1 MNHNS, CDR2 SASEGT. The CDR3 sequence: CASRELLSGANVLTF. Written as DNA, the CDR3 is TGTGCCAGCAGGGAGCTGTTATCTGGGGCCAACGTCCTGACTTTC.

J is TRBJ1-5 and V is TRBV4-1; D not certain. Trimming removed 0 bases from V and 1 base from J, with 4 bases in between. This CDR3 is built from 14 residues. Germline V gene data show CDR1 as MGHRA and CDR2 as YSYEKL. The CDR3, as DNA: TGCGCCAGCAGCCAAGATCCCAGCAATCAGCCCCAGCATTTT. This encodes CASSQDPSNQPQHF.

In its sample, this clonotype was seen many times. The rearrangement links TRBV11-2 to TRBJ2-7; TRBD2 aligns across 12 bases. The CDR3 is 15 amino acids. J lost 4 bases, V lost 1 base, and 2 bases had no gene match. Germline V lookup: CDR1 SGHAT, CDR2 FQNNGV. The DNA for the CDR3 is TGTGCCAGCAGCTTAGTCGGGACTAGCGGGTACGAGCAGTACTTC. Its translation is CASSLVGTSGYEQYF.

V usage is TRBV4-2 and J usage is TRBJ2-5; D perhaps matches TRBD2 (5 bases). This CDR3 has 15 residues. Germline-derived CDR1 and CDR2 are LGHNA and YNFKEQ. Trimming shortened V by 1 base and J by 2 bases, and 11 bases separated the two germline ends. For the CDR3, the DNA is TGTGCCAGCAGCCAAGGTCCGACGGGACAAGAGACCCAGTACTTC. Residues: CASSQGPTGQETQYF.

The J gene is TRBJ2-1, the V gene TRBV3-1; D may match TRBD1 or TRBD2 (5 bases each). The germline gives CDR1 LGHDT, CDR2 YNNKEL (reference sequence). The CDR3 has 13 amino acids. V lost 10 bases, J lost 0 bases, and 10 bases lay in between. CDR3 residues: CATEGSSYNEQFF. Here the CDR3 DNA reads TGTGCCACAGAGGGGAGCTCCTACAATGAGCAGTTCTTC.

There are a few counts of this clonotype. This chain's CDR3 is CASSLIPGNTEAFF. For the CDR3, the DNA is TGTGCCAGCAGTTTGATTCCAGGGAACACTGAAGCTTTCTTT. The chain recombines TRBV28 with TRBJ1-1, with D hard to call. Germline V gene data show CDR1 as MDHEN and CDR2 as SYDVKM. This CDR3 is 14 amino acids long. The V end was cut by 3 bases, the J end by 1 base, with 9 bases between. The variable domain in full, with the rest retrieved from reference TRBV28 and TRBJ1-1, is DVKVTQSSRYLVKRTGEKVFLECVQDMDHENMFWYRQDPGLGLRLIYFSYDVKMKEKGDIPEGYSVSREKKERFSLILESASTNQTSMYLCASSLIPGNTEAFFGQGTRLTVV.

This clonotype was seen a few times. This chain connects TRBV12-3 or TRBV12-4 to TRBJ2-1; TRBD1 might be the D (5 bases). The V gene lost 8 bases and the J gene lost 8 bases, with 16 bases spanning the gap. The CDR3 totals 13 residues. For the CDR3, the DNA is TGTGCCAGCCTGAGACAGAGACGGTATGAGCAGTTCTTC. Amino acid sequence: CASLRQRRYEQFF.

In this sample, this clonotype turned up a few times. CDR3 nucleotide sequence: TGCAGCGTTGAGCCCGGACTCAGCGGGGGAGGCGAGACCCAGTACTTC. Translated, it gives CSVEPGLSGGGETQYF. The V gene is TRBV29-1, the J gene TRBJ2-7; 8 bases are a match to TRBD2. The DNA end is a closer match to TRBJ2-5, so the J assignment may be wrong. Germline CDR1 is SQVTM and CDR2 is ANQGSEA. The CDR3 sequence is 16 residues long.

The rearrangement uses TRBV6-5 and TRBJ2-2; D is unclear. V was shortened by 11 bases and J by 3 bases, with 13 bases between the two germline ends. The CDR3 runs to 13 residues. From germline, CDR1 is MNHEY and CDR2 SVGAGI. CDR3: CAGFPGDTGELFF. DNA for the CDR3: TGTGCCGGGTTTCCTGGGGACACCGGGGAGCTGTTTTTT.

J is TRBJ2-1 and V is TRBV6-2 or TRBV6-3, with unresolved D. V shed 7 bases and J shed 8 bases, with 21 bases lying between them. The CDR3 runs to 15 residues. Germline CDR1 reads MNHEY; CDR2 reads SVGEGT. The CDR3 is CASKTYGSSGDEQFF. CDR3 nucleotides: TGTGCCAGCAAAACCTACGGCTCCTCCGGCGATGAGCAGTTCTTC.

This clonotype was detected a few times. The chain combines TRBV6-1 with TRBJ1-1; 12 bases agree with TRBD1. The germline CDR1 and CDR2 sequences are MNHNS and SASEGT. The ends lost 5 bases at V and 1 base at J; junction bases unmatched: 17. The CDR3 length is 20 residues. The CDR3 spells CASSPSGTGGRMRKNTEAFF. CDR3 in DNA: TGTGCCAGCAGTCCTTCCGGGACAGGGGGCAGAATGAGGAAGAACACTGAAGCTTTCTTT.

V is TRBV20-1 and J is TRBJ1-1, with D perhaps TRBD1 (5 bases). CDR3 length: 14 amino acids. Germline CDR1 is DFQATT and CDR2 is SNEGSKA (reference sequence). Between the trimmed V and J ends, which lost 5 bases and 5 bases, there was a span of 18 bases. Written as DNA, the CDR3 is TGCAGTGCTCCGACCGGGACGCTAGGTACTGAAGCTTTCTTT. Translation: CSAPTGTLGTEAFF.

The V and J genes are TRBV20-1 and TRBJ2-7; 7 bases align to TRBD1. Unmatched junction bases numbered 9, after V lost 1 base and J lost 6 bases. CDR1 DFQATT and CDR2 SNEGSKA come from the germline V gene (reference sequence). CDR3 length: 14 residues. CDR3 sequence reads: CSARVTGVPSEQYF. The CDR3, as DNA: TGCAGTGCTAGAGTTACAGGGGTTCCTAGCGAGCAGTACTTC.

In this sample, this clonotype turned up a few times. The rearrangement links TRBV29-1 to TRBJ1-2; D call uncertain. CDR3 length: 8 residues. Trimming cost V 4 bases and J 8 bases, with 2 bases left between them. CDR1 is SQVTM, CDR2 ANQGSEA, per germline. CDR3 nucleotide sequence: TGCAGCGTTGGGGGCTACACCTTC. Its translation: CSVGGYTF.

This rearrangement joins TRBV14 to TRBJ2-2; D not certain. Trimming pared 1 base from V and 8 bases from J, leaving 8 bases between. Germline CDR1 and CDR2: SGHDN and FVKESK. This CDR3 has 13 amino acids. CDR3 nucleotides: TGTGCCAGCAGCCAAGCAAATAGTGGGGAGCTGTTTTTT. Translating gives CASSQANSGELFF.

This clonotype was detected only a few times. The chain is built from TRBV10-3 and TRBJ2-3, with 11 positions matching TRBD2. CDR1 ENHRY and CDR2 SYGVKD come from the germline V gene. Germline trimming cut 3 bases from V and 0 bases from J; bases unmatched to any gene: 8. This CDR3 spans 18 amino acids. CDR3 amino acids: CAISDGLAGGPSTDTQYF. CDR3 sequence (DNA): TGTGCCATCAGTGACGGGCTAGCGGGGGGCCCTAGCACAGATACGCAGTATTTT.

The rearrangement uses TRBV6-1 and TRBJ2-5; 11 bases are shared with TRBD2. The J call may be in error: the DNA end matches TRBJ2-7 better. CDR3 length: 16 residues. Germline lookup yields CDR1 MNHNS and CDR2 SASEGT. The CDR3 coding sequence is TGTGCCAGCATGGGGACTAGCGGTCAAGGAACCTACGAGCAGTACTTC. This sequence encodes CASMGTSGQGTYEQYF.

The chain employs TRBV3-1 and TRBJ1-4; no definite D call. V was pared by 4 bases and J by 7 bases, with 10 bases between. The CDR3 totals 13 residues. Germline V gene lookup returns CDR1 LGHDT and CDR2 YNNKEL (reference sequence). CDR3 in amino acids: CASSRVASEKLFF. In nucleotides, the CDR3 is TGTGCCAGCAGCCGAGTGGCCAGTGAAAAACTGTTTTTT.

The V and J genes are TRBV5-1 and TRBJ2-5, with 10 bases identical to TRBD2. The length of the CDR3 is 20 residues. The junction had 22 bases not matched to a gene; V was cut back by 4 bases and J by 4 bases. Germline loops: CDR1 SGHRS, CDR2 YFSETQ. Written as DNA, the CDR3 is TGCGCCAGCAGCCGGGGGACGAGTCTACTAGCGGGAAGATCGGGAGAGACCCAGTACTTC. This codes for CASSRGTSLLAGRSGETQYF.

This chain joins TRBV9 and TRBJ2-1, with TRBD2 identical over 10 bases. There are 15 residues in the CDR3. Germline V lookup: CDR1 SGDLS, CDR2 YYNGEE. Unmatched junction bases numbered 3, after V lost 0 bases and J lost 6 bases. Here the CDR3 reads CASSVGLAGLNEQFF. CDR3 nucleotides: TGTGCCAGCAGCGTAGGACTAGCGGGCCTCAATGAGCAGTTCTTC.

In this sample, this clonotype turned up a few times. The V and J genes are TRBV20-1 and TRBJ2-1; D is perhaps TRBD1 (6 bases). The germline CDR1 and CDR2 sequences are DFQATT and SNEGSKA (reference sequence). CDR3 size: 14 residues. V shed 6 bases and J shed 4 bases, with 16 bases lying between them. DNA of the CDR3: TGCAGTGCCCCCCTCTCAGGGGCGTACAATGAGCAGTTCTTC. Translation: CSAPLSGAYNEQFF.

CDR3 DNA: TGTGCCAGCAGCGTAGGACAGGGACATGGTGGCTACACCTTC. It codes for CASSVGQGHGGYTF. The chain has TRBV9 and TRBJ1-2; TRBD1 aligns across 7 bases. Germline assignment: CDR1 SGDLS and CDR2 YYNGEE. CDR3 size: 14 residues. With 0 bases clipped from V and 7 bases from J, the junction kept 6 bases outside the gene matches.

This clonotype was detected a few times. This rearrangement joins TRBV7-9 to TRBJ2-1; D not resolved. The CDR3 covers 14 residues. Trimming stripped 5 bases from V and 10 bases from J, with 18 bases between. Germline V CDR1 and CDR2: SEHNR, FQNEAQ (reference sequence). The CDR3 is CASSQKSELGEQFF. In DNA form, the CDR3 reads TGTGCCAGCAGCCAAAAATCGGAGCTTGGAGAGCAGTTCTTC.